This T cell receptor beta chain was sequenced for a study of T cell responses to AZD1222 COVID-19 vaccine. Whole-study findings and limits: Donors in the cohort were predominantly white British and more often female, and clonal diversity was possibly underestimated. Reportedly, nearly half the spike-specific TCRs target unmutated variant regions.

Libraries were prepared by immunoSEQ multiplex PCR; TCRdb keeps only in-frame clonotypes and omits some of them. The sample consists of 80,000 or so clones, 85% to 95% of them appearing once. For this clone: Its antigen remains unidentified.

Germline V gene data show CDR1 as MGHRA and CDR2 as YSYEKL. The CDR3 runs 18 residues. Trimming removed 6 bases from V and 0 bases from J; junction bases left unmatched: 16. The V call is TRBV4-1, the J call TRBJ1-1, with 7 bases that match TRBD1. This TCR was sampled from an adult in good health. This material consisted of peripheral blood, taken on day 0 of AZD1222 vaccination. Written as DNA, the CDR3 is TGCGCCAGCAGGCTTGATCGAGGACAGGTGTCGATGAACACTGAAGCTTTCTTT. Translating it yields CASRLDRGQVSMNTEAFF.